The entry below gives a single T cell receptor beta chain sequence along with its context. These data come from a study of T cell clones after liver transplantation. The CDR3 is 12 amino acids. The germline V gene has CDR1 SGHTA and CDR2 FQGNSA. V shed 4 bases and J shed 3 bases, with 6 bases lying between them. Using immunoSEQ multiplex PCR, the repertoire was profiled, and TCRdb retains in-frame clones only, with some absent. Of fewer than 25,000 clones in the sample, about 90% were seen once. The sequence came from a human donor who received a liver transplant. This chain joins TRBV7-2 and TRBJ1-2, with D unresolved. Sequencing used CD8+ T cells from blood, obtained before liver transplant. Written as DNA, the CDR3 is TGTGCCAGCAGCTCAGACTACTATGGCTACACCTTC. Translating it yields CASSSDYYGYTF.